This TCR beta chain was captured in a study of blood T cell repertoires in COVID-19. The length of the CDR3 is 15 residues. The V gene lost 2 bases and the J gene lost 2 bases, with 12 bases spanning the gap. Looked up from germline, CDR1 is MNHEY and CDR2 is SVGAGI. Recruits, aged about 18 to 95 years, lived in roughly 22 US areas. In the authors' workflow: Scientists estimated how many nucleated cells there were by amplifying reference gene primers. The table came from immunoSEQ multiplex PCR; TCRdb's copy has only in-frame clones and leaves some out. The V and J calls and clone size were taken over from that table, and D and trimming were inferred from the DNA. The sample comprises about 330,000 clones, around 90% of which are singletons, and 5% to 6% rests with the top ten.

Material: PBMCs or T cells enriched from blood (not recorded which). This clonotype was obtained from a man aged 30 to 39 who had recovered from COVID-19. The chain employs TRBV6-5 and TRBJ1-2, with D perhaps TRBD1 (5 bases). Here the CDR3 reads CASSYGQGTNYGYTF. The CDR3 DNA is TGTGCCAGCAGTTACGGGCAGGGAACGAACTATGGCTACACCTTC.